What follows are 27 T cell receptor beta chains derived from one specimen sequenced in a study of cytomegalovirus exposure and HLA in healthy donors. Primers: 60 Vbeta forward and 13 Jbeta reverse. The method was immunoSEQ multiplex PCR; TCRdb's version includes in-frame clones alone and lacks a portion of them. This sample contains 150,000 to 200,000 clones. What was sequenced was PBMCs. The receptors were gathered from a woman aged 18-29 years in good health and CMV-seropositive.

The chain combines TRBV7-9 with TRBJ1-1; 7 nucleotides match TRBD1. The junction had 2 bases not matched to a gene; V was cut back by 2 bases and J by 2 bases. The CDR3 runs 14 residues. Germline CDR1 SEHNR, CDR2 FQNEAQ (reference sequence). The CDR3 here is CASSLQGGNTEAFF. CDR3 coding DNA: TGTGCCAGCAGCTTACAGGGGGGAAACACTGAAGCTTTCTTT. The full variable domain, its missing parts supplied by reference TRBV7-9 and TRBJ1-1, is DTGVSQNPRHKITKRGQNVTFRCDPISEHNRLYWYRQTLGQGPEFLTYFQNEAQLEKSRLLSDRFSAERPKGSFSTLEIQRTEQGDSAMYLCASSLQGGNTEAFFGQGTRLTVV.

This chain joins TRBV19 and TRBJ2-1; 7 bases line up with TRBD1. CDR3 size: 15 residues. CDR1 and CDR2 (germline): LNHDA, SQIVND (reference sequence). V dropped 8 bases and J dropped 0; count of bases not matched to a gene: 7. The CDR3 DNA reads as TGTGCCAGTGGGCCGGGACAGACCTCCTACAATGAGCAGTTCTTC. Its translation: CASGPGQTSYNEQFF.

The chain joins TRBV5-6 to TRBJ1-6, with 12 nucleotides matching TRBD1. CDR1 is SGHDT and CDR2 is YYEEEE in the germline V gene. The CDR3 has 16 amino acids. Unmatched junction bases numbered 3, after V lost 3 bases and J lost 5 bases. DNA of the CDR3: TGTGCCAGCAGCTCGGGACAGGGGGCTCATAATTCACCCCTCCACTTT. Encoded protein: CASSSGQGAHNSPLHF.

The chain recombines TRBV30 with TRBJ2-7, with 13 bases aligning to TRBD2. The V and J ends lost 2 bases and 3 bases, in that order; junction bases with no gene match: 13. Germline V gene sequence: CDR1 GTSNPN, CDR2 SVGIG (reference sequence). The CDR3 contains 18 residues. Here the CDR3 reads CAWSSTGLAGANVYEQYF. CDR3 DNA sequence: TGTGCCTGGAGTTCGACCGGACTAGCGGGGGCCAACGTCTACGAGCAGTACTTC.

V usage is TRBV2 and J usage is TRBJ2-7, with 10 bases lining up with TRBD2. Germline values: CDR1 SNHLY, CDR2 FYNNEI. The CDR3 spans 14 residues. Trimming at V came to 4 bases and at J to 4 bases, leaving 4 bases not matched to a gene. CDR3 DNA sequence: TGTGCCAGCAGTGGTAGCGGGAGGAGGTACGAGCAGTACTTC. Translating it yields CASSGSGRRYEQYF.

The chain carries TRBV7-9 and TRBJ2-7; 8 nucleotides agree with TRBD1. Germline values: CDR1 SEHNR, CDR2 FQNEAQ (reference sequence). The CDR3 sequence is 15 residues long. V dropped 4 bases and J dropped 1; count of bases not matched to a gene: 6. The DNA of the CDR3 is TGTGCCAGCAGCTCCGGGACAGGCTTTTCCTACGAGCAGTACTTC. It encodes CASSSGTGFSYEQYF.

The chain is built from TRBV29-1 and TRBJ2-3, with D possibly TRBD2 on 6 matching bases. CDR3 length: 12 amino acids. Trimming removed 6 bases at V and 5 bases at J, with 12 bases between. Germline V lookup: CDR1 SQVTM, CDR2 ANQGSEA. The CDR3 sequence is CSVRGARDTQYF. The CDR3 DNA reads TGCAGCGTGCGGGGCGCCCGAGATACGCAGTATTTT.

Comment on this clone: The sample carries other DNA sequences with the same CDR3. The chain combines TRBV6-5 with TRBJ2-5; tentatively, D is TRBD2 (7 bases). Germline CDR1 is MNHEY and CDR2 is SVGAGI. V was trimmed by 0 bases and J by 3 bases, leaving 11 bases between them. The CDR3 extends over 15 amino acids. CDR3 protein: CASSYSGGGEETQYF. In DNA, the CDR3 is TGTGCCAGCAGTTACTCGGGGGGGGGCGAAGAGACCCAGTACTTC.

The V gene is TRBV7-8, the J gene TRBJ1-3, with no clear D. This CDR3 spans 15 amino acids. Germline V gives CDR1 SGHVS, CDR2 FQNEAQ. V dropped 1 base and J dropped 0 bases, with 7 bases sitting between them. CDR3 residues: CASSLDRVSGNTIYF. The CDR3 bases are TGTGCCAGCAGCTTAGACAGAGTCTCTGGAAACACCATATATTTT.

The V gene is TRBV11-2, the J gene TRBJ2-7, with D perhaps TRBD2 (7 bases). The CDR3 is 18 residues long. V was trimmed by 5 bases and J by 1 base, leaving 24 bases between them. Germline V gene lookup returns CDR1 SGHAT and CDR2 FQNNGV. The CDR3 DNA reads TGTGCCAGCAGCCCACTTGGGCGGGGACGGGGGGCATCCTACGAGCAGTACTTC. As protein: CASSPLGRGRGASYEQYF.

The chain combines TRBV28 with TRBJ2-7; D is possibly TRBD2 (7 bases). The V end was cut by 6 bases, the J end by 3 bases, with 18 bases between. This CDR3 spans 15 amino acids. Germline values: CDR1 MDHEN, CDR2 SYDVKM. The CDR3: CASSPPGGGSYEQYF. In DNA form, the CDR3 reads TGTGCCAGCAGCCCTCCCGGGGGCGGGAGCTACGAGCAGTACTTC.

This sequence joins TRBV15 and TRBJ2-1; 7 nucleotides match TRBD2. J was trimmed by 4 bases and V by 1 base; bases with no gene match: 4. Per the germline V gene, CDR1 is LNHNV and CDR2 is YYDKDF (reference sequence). This CDR3 has 15 amino acids. The CDR3 DNA reads TGTGCCACCAGCAGAGCCAGCGGGGCTTACAATGAGCAGTTCTTC. Amino acid sequence: CATSRASGAYNEQFF. The full variable domain, in which reference TRBV15 and TRBJ2-1 provide the parts outside the CDR3, is DAMVIQNPRYQVTQFGKPVTLSCSQTLNHNVMYWYQQKSSQAPKLLFHYYDKDFNNEADTPDNFQSRRPNTSFCFLDIRSPGLGDTAMYLCATSRASGAYNEQFFGPGTRLTVL.

The V gene is TRBV5-6, the J gene TRBJ1-2; no reliable D call. This CDR3 spans 12 amino acids. Germline lookup yields CDR1 SGHDT and CDR2 YYEEEE. V was clipped by 3 bases and J by 8 bases, with 11 bases between them. CDR3 region: CASSWTERGYTF. The CDR3 coding sequence is TGTGCCAGCAGCTGGACCGAGCGGGGCTACACCTTC.

The chain links TRBV6-1 to TRBJ2-1; 9 nucleotides line up with TRBD2. The CDR3 length is 20 residues. The V gene end was trimmed by 0 bases and the J gene end by 10 bases; junction bases not matched to a gene: 22. Germline V gene data show CDR1 as MNHNS and CDR2 as SASEGT. CDR3 nucleotide sequence: TGTGCCAGCAGTGAAGCCCCCCCCCTAGGACTAGCGCCCCTTCAGCAAGAGCAGTTCTTC. Translated: CASSEAPPLGLAPLQQEQFF.

The chain recombines TRBV5-6 with TRBJ1-2; TRBD1 aligns across 11 bases. Germline V gene data show CDR1 as SGHDT and CDR2 as YYEEEE. With 4 bases clipped from V and 3 bases from J, the junction kept 8 bases outside the gene matches. The length of the CDR3 is 16 residues. For the CDR3, the DNA is TGTGCCAGCAGCCGGCCTGGGACAGGGGGGCACTATGGCTACACCTTC. It is translated as CASSRPGTGGHYGYTF. The whole variable domain, filled in from reference TRBV5-6 and TRBJ1-2, reads DAGVTQSPTHLIKTRGQQVTLRCSPKSGHDTVSWYQQALGQGPQFIFQYYEEEERQRGNFPDRFSGHQFPNYSSELNVNALLLGDSALYLCASSRPGTGGHYGYTFGSGTRLTVV.

The rearrangement uses TRBV5-1 and TRBJ1-2; 7 positions match TRBD1. This CDR3 comprises 11 residues. Germline V gene data show CDR1 as SGHRS and CDR2 as YFSETQ. Trimming removed 5 bases from V and 10 bases from J; junction bases left unmatched: 5. The chain's CDR3 is CASRSDRYYTF. CDR3 nucleotide sequence: TGCGCCAGCAGATCGGACAGGTACTACACCTTC.

The chain couples TRBV29-1 to TRBJ2-1, with TRBD2 matching over 11 bases. The CDR3 covers 14 residues. With V trimmed by 6 bases and J by 3 bases, 4 bases remained unmatched. CDR1 is SQVTM, CDR2 ANQGSEA, per germline. DNA for the CDR3: TGCAGCGTGGCTGGGACTAGCGGCTACAATGAGCAGTTCTTC. Amino acids: CSVAGTSGYNEQFF.

The chain has TRBV5-6 and TRBJ1-2, with TRBD1 matching 10 bases. The germline V gene has CDR1 SGHDT and CDR2 YYEEEE. The ends lost 4 bases at V and 3 bases at J; junction bases unmatched: 9. The CDR3 has 16 amino acids. CDR3 DNA: TGTGCCAGCAGCCCCGGGACAGGGGTTTACGACTATGGCTACACCTTC. It encodes CASSPGTGVYDYGYTF.

The rearrangement uses TRBV4-3 and TRBJ2-7; TRBD1 agrees at 9 bases. Germline loops: CDR1 LGHNA, CDR2 YSLEER. Unmatched junction bases numbered 7, after V lost 4 bases and J lost 3 bases. The CDR3 contains 15 residues. As DNA, the CDR3 is TGCGCCAGCAGCCTCGGACAGGGGACCTACTACGAGCAGTACTTC. It translates to CASSLGQGTYYEQYF.

The CDR3 region has the DNA TGCGCCAGCAGAGGGGGGGGATCCACAGATACGCAGTATTTT. Its protein is CASRGGGSTDTQYF. The V and J genes are TRBV5-1 and TRBJ2-3; maybe TRBD2 (7 bases). V shed 5 bases and J shed 2 bases, with 12 bases lying between them. Germline-derived CDR1 and CDR2 are SGHRS and YFSETQ. The CDR3 sequence is 14 residues long. Full variable domain (remainder filled in from reference TRBV5-1 and TRBJ2-3): KAGVTQTPRYLIKTRGQQVTLSCSPISGHRSVSWYQQTPGQGLQFLFEYFSETQRNKGNFPGRFSGRQFSNSRSEMNVSTLELGDSALYLCASRGGGSTDTQYFGPGTRLTVL.

The chain recombines TRBV2 with TRBJ1-2, with D possibly TRBD1 on 6 matching bases. Trimming removed 6 bases at V and 6 bases at J, with 20 bases between. Per germline, CDR1 SNHLY and CDR2 FYNNEI. This CDR3 is 15 amino acids long. This CDR3 reads CASRGRTVTLNGYTF. CDR3 coding DNA: TGTGCCAGCAGGGGGCGGACAGTCACGTTAAATGGCTACACCTTC.

The J gene is TRBJ2-3, the V gene TRBV6-6, with TRBD2 matching over 8 bases. With 7 bases clipped from V and 3 bases from J, the junction kept 0 bases outside the gene matches. The CDR3 runs 12 residues. Germline V gives CDR1 MNHNY, CDR2 SVGAGI (reference sequence). As DNA, the CDR3 is TGTGCCAGCACTAGCGGGACAGATACGCAGTATTTT. Translation: CASTSGTDTQYF.

The chain couples TRBV5-8 to TRBJ1-1; the D gene is possibly TRBD1 (6 bases). From germline, CDR1 is SGHTS and CDR2 YDEGEE. The CDR3 is 16 residues long. Trimming removed 0 bases at V and 6 bases at J, with 18 bases between. The CDR3 DNA is TGTGCCAGCAGCTTGGTGTTGGCAGGGGTAATAGCTGAAGCTTTCTTT. This sequence encodes CASSLVLAGVIAEAFF.

The chain recombines TRBV28 with TRBJ2-5; the match to TRBD1 covers 7 bases. After removal of 3 bases from V and 5 bases from J, the junction contained 3 bases not matched to a gene. The CDR3 totals 13 residues. Germline V gene sequence: CDR1 MDHEN, CDR2 SYDVKM. The CDR3 nucleotides read TGTGCCAGCAGTTTCACAGGGGCGGAGACCCAGTACTTC. Amino acids: CASSFTGAETQYF.

The chain carries TRBV6-1 and TRBJ1-4; 7 bases map to TRBD1. The CDR3 contains 15 residues. Trimming took 3 bases from V and 8 from J; bases not matched to a gene: 9. Germline V gene sequence: CDR1 MNHNS, CDR2 SASEGT. For the CDR3, the DNA is TGTGCCAGCAGTGAGTGGAAGGGGGCTAGAGAAAAACTGTTTTTT. The encoded protein is CASSEWKGAREKLFF.

CDR3 DNA: TGTGCTAGTGGTTTGGGCGTGCTATACGAGCAGTACTTC. Translating it yields CASGLGVLYEQYF. The gene calls are TRBV12-5 and TRBJ2-7; D is unclear. V shed 1 base and J shed 4 bases, with 8 bases lying between them. The CDR3 length is 13 residues. Germline V lookup: CDR1 LGHNT, CDR2 FRNRAP.

As concerns this clone: Distinct nucleotide sequences in the sample also encode this CDR3. CDR3: CAWNRGLAEETQYF. In DNA, the CDR3 is TGTGCCTGGAATCGCGGACTAGCGGAAGAGACCCAGTACTTC. This chain uses TRBV30 with TRBJ2-5; 10 bases align to TRBD2. CDR1 and CDR2 (germline): GTSNPN, SVGIG (reference sequence). The CDR3 length is 14 residues. The V segment lost 4 bases and the J segment 3 bases; nucleotides outside the gene matches: 5.